The present T cell receptor (beta chain) was sequenced within a study of T-cell memory formation after mild COVID-19. Regarding the study as a whole: The pre-infection memory compartment contained some responding clones, suggesting cross-reactive memory joined. There was a balanced CD4/CD8 profile in clones contracting day 15 to 85, and later expanders leaned CD4+.

TCR alpha and TCR beta cDNA libraries with sample barcodes and UMIs came from 5'RACE using constant-segment primers. Each CDR3 protein gets one entry after TCRdb re-called the 5' RACE reads with MiXCR. The data contain 410,000 or so distinct CDR3 sequences, roughly a quarter of them singletons. There are a few counts of this clonotype. Its antigen is undetermined. The length of the CDR3 is 16 residues. Germline lookup yields CDR1 KGHSH and CDR2 LQKENI. Trimming cost V 3 bases and J 2 bases; bases outside gene matches: 1. The sequenced sample consisted of PBMCs or a T cell subset sorted from them (not recorded which). This clonotype originated in an adult woman who had mild COVID-19 (a few samples of this study predate the infection). Cell type and time point are not known. The V gene is TRBV18, the J gene TRBJ2-6; 10 positions agree with TRBD1. CDR3 sequence: CASSPGQGPGANVLTF. CDR3 coding DNA: TGTGCCAGCTCACCGGGACAGGGGCCTGGGGCCAACGTCCTGACTTTC.